This record covers a single T cell receptor (beta chain). Its antigen remains unknown. The entry originates in a study of T-cell memory formation after mild COVID-19. Study-wide findings and caveats: Some clones that responded turned up in pre-infection memory, which suggests that cross-reactive memory joined in.

V shed 3 bases and J shed 4 bases, with 13 bases lying between them. There are 16 residues in the CDR3. CDR1 is MDHEN and CDR2 is SYDVKM in the germline V gene. 5'RACE with constant-segment primers built TCRalpha and TCRbeta cDNA libraries with UMIs. Via MiXCR, TCRdb re-called the 5' RACE reads, giving one row per CDR3 protein. Of 470,000 or so distinct CDR3 sequences in the sample, around 17% were seen once. V gene TRBV28 combines with J gene TRBJ2-6; D is unclear. The TCR comes from a man younger than 30 who had mild COVID-19 (a few samples of this study predate the infection). Cell type and time point are not known. The sequenced material came from PBMCs or a T cell subset sorted from them (not recorded which). The CDR3 is CASSFPTGSGANVLTF. CDR3 coding DNA: TGTGCCAGCAGTTTCCCCACGGGTTCCGGGGCCAACGTCCTGACTTTC.